These T cell receptor beta chains were read from a single sample in a study of radiation and T cells in renal cell carcinoma. Assay: immunoSEQ multiplex PCR; the TCRdb copy retains only in-frame clones and omits some. This sample has approximately 90,000 clones, with over 80% found just once. The source material was blood, sampled from a patient whose treatment included radiotherapy and nephrectomy. The receptors were sampled from a man aged 50 to 60 with renal cell carcinoma. The conserved cysteine and the conserved F or W are not part of the CDR3 here.

J gene | V gene | CDR3 length | CDR3 protein
TRBJ1-5 | TRBV30 | 18 | AWSVDLGTGGSQTNQPQH
TRBJ2-1 | TRBV19 | 13 | ASSIGGGGYYEQF
TRBJ1-4 | TRBV6-1 | 10 | ASSVDRGKLF
TRBJ2-3 | TRBV7-2 | 10 | ASSLLTDTQY
TRBJ2-7 | TRBV4-2 | 13 | ASSRESGGAIEQY
TRBJ2-4 | TRBV5-1 | 11 | ASSSGQTGIQY
TRBJ1-3 | TRBV19 | 14 | ASIEKTGISGNTIY
TRBJ2-1 | TRBV11-3 | 11 | ASSLGLYDEQF
TRBJ2-2 | TRBV7-3 | 12 | ASSPGLNTGELF
TRBJ1-4 | TRBV28 | 14 | ASSTGEGAANEKLF
TRBJ1-4 | TRBV5-1 | 12 | ASSPTGGDEKLF
TRBJ2-7 | TRBV9 | 13 | ASSDRAAGVFEQY
TRBJ1-2 | TRBV4-2 | 14 | ASSPRVGTGLTGYT
TRBJ2-2 | TRBV10-3 | 16 | AISESRRSGVDTGELF